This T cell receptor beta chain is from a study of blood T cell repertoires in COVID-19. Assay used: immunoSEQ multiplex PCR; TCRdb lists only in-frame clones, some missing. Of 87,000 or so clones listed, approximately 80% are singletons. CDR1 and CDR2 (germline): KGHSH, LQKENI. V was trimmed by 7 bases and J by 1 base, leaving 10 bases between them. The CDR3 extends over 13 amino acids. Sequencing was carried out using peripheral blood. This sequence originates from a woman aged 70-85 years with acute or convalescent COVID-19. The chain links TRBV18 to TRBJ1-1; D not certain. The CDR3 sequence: CASFFGGNTEAFF. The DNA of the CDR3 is TGTGCCAGCTTCTTTGGAGGGAACACTGAAGCTTTCTTT.